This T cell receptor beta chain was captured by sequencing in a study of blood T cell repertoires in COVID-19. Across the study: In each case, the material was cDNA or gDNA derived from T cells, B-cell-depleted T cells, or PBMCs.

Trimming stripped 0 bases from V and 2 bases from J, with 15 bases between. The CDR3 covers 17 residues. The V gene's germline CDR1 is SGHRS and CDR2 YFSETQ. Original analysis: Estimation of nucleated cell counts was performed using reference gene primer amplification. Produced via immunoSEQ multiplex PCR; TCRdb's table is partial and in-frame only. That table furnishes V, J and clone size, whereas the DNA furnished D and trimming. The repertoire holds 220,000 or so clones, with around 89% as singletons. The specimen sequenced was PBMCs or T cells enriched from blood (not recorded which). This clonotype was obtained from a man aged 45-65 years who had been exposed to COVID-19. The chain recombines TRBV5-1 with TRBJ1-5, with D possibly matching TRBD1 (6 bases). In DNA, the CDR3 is TGCGCCAGCAGCTTGGGGGGGCTCAGGGACGGCAATCAGCCCCAGCATTTT. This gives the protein CASSLGGLRDGNQPQHF.